These 15 T cell receptor beta chains were all obtained from the same sample, sequenced in a study (dated by TCRdb to 2015 to 2016). Receptors were amplified or captured by RT-PCR. Sequencer: Illumina MiSeq. TCRdb ran its own pipeline on the public reads, namely fastp trimming at Q25 and MiXCR clone calling, and kept in-frame beta chains. Each record represents a unique CDR3 protein, reported with the most common genes and DNA among its rows. In all, the sample holds fewer than 800,000 distinct CDR3 sequences, and 14% of those were seen once. Roughly 3.9% of the sample goes to the ten largest clones. The source material was memory CD4+ T cells from blood. Receptors originate from a female donor in good health, serving as a healthy control.

This chain uses TRBV6-2 or TRBV6-3 with TRBJ2-1; 11 bases align to TRBD2. J lost 4 bases, V lost 6 bases, and 5 bases had no gene match. Germline CDR1 and CDR2: MNHEY and SVGEGT. This CDR3 region has 15 residues. This CDR3 is CASRRLAGLYNEQFF. CDR3 bases: TGTGCCAGCAGAAGACTAGCGGGACTTTACAATGAGCAGTTCTTC.

This clonotype was observed a handful of times. The V gene is TRBV5-5, the J gene TRBJ1-2, with TRBD1 as a possible D gene (6 bases). V lost 0 bases to trimming and J lost 4 bases, with 16 bases between them. This CDR3 comprises 16 residues. In germline, CDR1 is SGHKS, CDR2 YYEKEE (reference sequence). The CDR3 loop is CASSLASGQPLYGYTF. Written as DNA, the CDR3 is TGTGCCAGCAGCTTGGCTTCCGGACAGCCCCTCTATGGCTACACCTTC.

This clonotype was seen a handful of times. This chain connects TRBV9 to TRBJ1-1, with D perhaps matching TRBD1 (5 bases). The V gene lost 5 bases and the J gene lost 1 base, with 12 bases spanning the gap. Germline loops: CDR1 SGDLS, CDR2 YYNGEE. The CDR3 has 14 residues. The CDR3 region is CASSDPRGNTEAFF. Written as DNA, the CDR3 is TGTGCCAGCAGTGATCCGAGGGGGAACACTGAAGCTTTCTTT. Variable domain in full (rest from reference TRBV9 and TRBJ1-1): DSGVTQTPKHLITATGQRVTLRCSPRSGDLSVYWYQQSLDQGLQFLIQYYNGEERAKGNILERFSAQQFPDLHSELNLSSLELGDSALYFCASSDPRGNTEAFFGQGTRLTVV.

The V and J genes are TRBV20-1 and TRBJ2-4; D not resolved. This CDR3 is built from 13 residues. Between the trimmed V and J ends, which lost 6 bases and 5 bases, there was a span of 14 bases. Germline-derived CDR1 and CDR2 are DFQATT and SNEGSKA (reference sequence). CDR3 sequence reads: CSALRPSENIQYF. Here the CDR3 DNA reads TGCAGTGCACTCAGACCGAGTGAAAACATTCAGTACTTC.

The chain recombines TRBV20-1 with TRBJ2-3, with TRBD2 identical over 7 bases. The trim removed 0 bases at V and 0 bases at J, leaving 3 bases unmatched. CDR3 length: 15 amino acids. Germline V gene lookup returns CDR1 DFQATT and CDR2 SNEGSKA (reference sequence). In DNA, the CDR3 is TGCAGTGCTAGAGATCGGCGGGAGAGCACAGATACGCAGTATTTT. This codes for CSARDRRESTDTQYF.

The rearrangement joins TRBV2 to TRBJ1-5; D unresolved. Looked up from germline, CDR1 is SNHLY and CDR2 is FYNNEI. The CDR3 sequence is 17 residues long. With 4 bases removed from V and 0 bases from J, the gap between germline ends came to 16 bases. The CDR3 nucleotides are TGTGCCAGCAGTGGGACGGATGAACTTAATAGCAATCAGCCCCAGCATTTT. Translated: CASSGTDELNSNQPQHF. Full variable domain (rest looked up from reference TRBV2 and TRBJ1-5): EPEVTQTPSHQVTQMGQEVILRCVPISNHLYFYWYRQILGQKVEFLVSFYNNEISEKSEIFDDQFSVERPDGSNFTLKIRSTKLEDSAMYFCASSGTDELNSNQPQHFGDGTRLSIL.

This clonotype appeared many times. The CDR3 loop reads CSAAPRTSGSTDTQYF. In DNA, the CDR3 is TGCAGTGCCGCGCCCCGGACTAGCGGGAGCACAGATACGCAGTATTTT. The chain is built from TRBV20-1 and TRBJ2-3, with 11 bases that match TRBD2. CDR3 length: 16 residues. CDR1 is DFQATT and CDR2 is SNEGSKA in the germline V gene (reference sequence). The V segment lost 6 bases and the J segment 0 bases; nucleotides outside the gene matches: 8.

This clonotype has just a few counts. The chain recombines TRBV5-1 with TRBJ2-3, with 14 bases matching TRBD2. The V segment lost 4 bases and the J segment 2 bases; nucleotides outside the gene matches: 6. Per the germline V gene, CDR1 is SGHRS and CDR2 is YFSETQ. The CDR3 contains 17 residues. CDR3 sequence (DNA): TGCGCCAGCAGCCCGCCGACTAGCGGGAGGGCCACAGATACGCAGTATTTT. It encodes CASSPPTSGRATDTQYF.

The V and J genes are TRBV24-1 and TRBJ2-2; D possibly uses TRBD1 or TRBD2 (5 bases each). There are 15 residues in the CDR3. Trimming stripped 6 bases from V and 2 bases from J, with 12 bases between. Germline lookup yields CDR1 KGHDR and CDR2 SFDVKD. The CDR3 coding sequence is TGTGCCACCAGTTCCGGGACGGGTAACACCGGGGAGCTGTTTTTT. It is translated as CATSSGTGNTGELFF.

This clonotype was detected only a few times. V gene TRBV6-5 combines with J gene TRBJ1-2, with D unclear. Trimming pared 4 bases from V and 4 bases from J, leaving 10 bases between. This CDR3 spans 13 amino acids. The V gene's germline CDR1 is MNHEY and CDR2 SVGAGI. CDR3 coding DNA: TGTGCCAGCAGTTCCCGAGACGGCTATGGCTACACCTTC. It translates to CASSSRDGYGYTF.

The chain is built from TRBV15 and TRBJ2-6; no reliable D call. CDR1 and CDR2 (germline): LNHNV, YYDKDF (reference sequence). This CDR3 has 15 residues. The V end was cut by 0 bases, the J end by 6 bases, with 9 bases between. The CDR3: CATSRDFESANVLTF. DNA of the CDR3: TGTGCCACCAGCAGAGACTTTGAGTCGGCCAACGTCCTGACTTTC.

This clonotype has only a few counts. The CDR3 here is CSAEPGLAGSAGGELFF. The CDR3 nucleotides are TGCAGTGCTGAGCCGGGACTAGCGGGAAGTGCGGGCGGGGAGCTGTTTTTT. The chain combines TRBV20-1 with TRBJ2-2; TRBD2 aligns across 13 bases. Germline V CDR1 and CDR2: DFQATT, SNEGSKA (reference sequence). Trimming took 5 bases from V and 7 from J; bases not matched to a gene: 13. The CDR3 runs 17 residues.

In its sample, this clonotype was seen a few times. V usage is TRBV20-1 and J usage is TRBJ2-1, with TRBD2 matching 10 bases. This CDR3 is 16 amino acids long. After removal of 2 bases from V and 7 bases from J, the junction contained 11 bases not matched to a gene. The germline V gene encodes CDR1 DFQATT and CDR2 SNEGSKA (reference sequence). The CDR3 region is CSARTLAGEWLNEQFF. The CDR3, as DNA: TGCAGTGCTAGAACCCTAGCGGGAGAATGGTTGAATGAGCAGTTCTTC.

V and J are TRBV20-1 and TRBJ2-4; 7 bases are shared with TRBD2. Germline V gene sequence: CDR1 DFQATT, CDR2 SNEGSKA (reference sequence). The CDR3 runs to 14 residues. Trimming took 0 bases from V and 8 from J; bases not matched to a gene: 7. This CDR3 reads CSAREGGWEDIQYF. In DNA, the CDR3 is TGCAGTGCTAGAGAGGGGGGGTGGGAGGACATTCAGTACTTC.

The J gene is TRBJ2-3, the V gene TRBV20-1, with a weak D call TRBD2 (5 bases). CDR1 and CDR2 from the germline V gene are DFQATT and SNEGSKA (reference sequence). The CDR3 is 14 amino acids. Trimming cost V 6 bases and J 4 bases, with 17 bases left between them. The DNA of the CDR3 is TGCAGTGCAAAGCGGAGGTCCGGGTCAGATACGCAGTATTTT. Translation: CSAKRRSGSDTQYF.